A single sample gave rise to the 12 T cell receptor beta chains below, sequenced in a study of CD4 T cells in relation to SARS-CoV-2 and coronaviruses. These TCRs are of unknown antigen specificity. Using immunoSEQ multiplex PCR, the repertoire was profiled, and TCRdb retains in-frame clones only, with some absent. The sample comprises about 15,000 clones, around 80% of which are singletons, and roughly 18% rests with the top ten. The unexposed donors gave CD4+ T cells in about 2011-2018, prior to COVID-19. After more than eight days of culture, CD4+ T cells were isolated. The sample was CD4+ T cells from PBMCs, cultured in vitro. These receptors came from a human donor in good health.

This clone was counted a few times. The chain employs TRBV27 and TRBJ1-6; the D is unclear. The CDR3 consists of 14 residues. Deletions cut 3 bases from V and 10 bases from J, with 13 bases between. CDR1 is MNHEY, CDR2 SMNVEV, per germline (reference sequence). The CDR3 DNA reads as TGTGCCAGCAGTTTCGGCGTGGGGAGCTCACCCCTCCACTTT. It specifies CASSFGVGSSPLHF.

The genes are TRBV2 and TRBJ2-2; 7 bases line up with TRBD2. V shed 3 bases and J 0 bases; nucleotides not matched to a gene: 4. The germline gives CDR1 SNHLY, CDR2 FYNNEI. This CDR3 is built from 16 residues. CDR3 nucleotides: TGTGCCAGCAGTGACTTAGCGGGCGCGAACACCGGGGAGCTGTTTTTT. It codes for CASSDLAGANTGELFF.

The genes are TRBV15 and TRBJ2-7, with D maybe TRBD2 (6 bases). This CDR3 spans 14 amino acids. Germline assignment: CDR1 LNHNV and CDR2 YYDKDF (reference sequence). The V and J ends lost 0 bases and 3 bases respectively, with 9 bases between them. CDR3 in DNA: TGTGCCACCAGCAGAGATATGCGGGGCTACGAGCAGTACTTC. The encoded protein is CATSRDMRGYEQYF. Looking up the rest from reference TRBV15 and TRBJ2-7 gives the full variable domain: DAMVIQNPRYQVTQFGKPVTLSCSQTLNHNVMYWYQQKSSQAPKLLFHYYDKDFNNEADTPDNFQSRRPNTSFCFLDIRSPGLGDTAMYLCATSRDMRGYEQYFGPGTRLTVT.

This clone was recorded only once. The genes are TRBV12-5 and TRBJ2-5; 7 bases map to TRBD1. Germline V lookup: CDR1 LGHNT, CDR2 FRNRAP. V lost 1 base to trimming and J lost 3 bases; unmatched junction nucleotides: 8. This CDR3 has 16 residues. CDR3 sequence reads: CASGLEFSGTEETQYF. As DNA, the CDR3 is TGTGCTAGTGGTTTGGAATTCTCCGGGACAGAAGAGACCCAGTACTTC.

CDR3 in DNA: TGTGCCAGCCTCGGGGGAGGTAGCGGGGTGAGGGAGACCCAGTACTTC. Its translation: CASLGGGSGVRETQYF. J is TRBJ2-5 and V is TRBV28; 8 bases align to TRBD2. Per the germline V gene, CDR1 is MDHEN and CDR2 is SYDVKM. This CDR3 contains 16 residues. V trimming: 8 bases; J trimming: 5 bases; junction bases outside the gene matches: 16.

The chain carries TRBV7-9 and TRBJ2-1; D remains ambiguous. The V gene's germline CDR1 is SEHNR and CDR2 FQNEAQ (reference sequence). Trimming pared 0 bases from V and 9 bases from J, leaving 15 bases between. The CDR3 length is 15 residues. The CDR3 DNA is TGTGCCAGCAGCTTAGCGGAAGTTCGAGGAAGTGAGCAGTTCTTC. This translates into CASSLAEVRGSEQFF.

This chain links TRBV5-1 with TRBJ2-5; D possibly corresponds to TRBD2 (6 bases). Trimming shortened V by 4 bases and J by 5 bases, and 15 bases separated the two germline ends. The CDR3 covers 14 residues. Germline CDR1 reads SGHRS; CDR2 reads YFSETQ. The CDR3 DNA reads as TGCGCCAGCAGCCCAGAGGGACTGCGGGAGACCCAGTACTTC. This translates into CASSPEGLRETQYF. Using reference TRBV5-1 and TRBJ2-5 for the parts outside the CDR3, the full variable domain is KAGVTQTPRYLIKTRGQQVTLSCSPISGHRSVSWYQQTPGQGLQFLFEYFSETQRNKGNFPGRFSGRQFSNSRSEMNVSTLELGDSALYLCASSPEGLRETQYFGPGTRLLVL.

The V gene is TRBV5-1, the J gene TRBJ1-3, with 12 bases fitting TRBD1. With V trimmed by 3 bases and J by 2 bases, 6 bases remained unmatched. From germline, CDR1 is SGHRS and CDR2 YFSETQ. This CDR3 is built from 17 residues. CDR3 amino acids: CASSSGQGAGTGNTIYF. The CDR3 DNA sequence: TGCGCCAGCAGCTCGGGACAGGGGGCCGGTACTGGAAACACCATATATTTT.

CDR3 amino acids: CASSGGSANEKLFF. CDR3 DNA: TGTGCCAGCAGTGGGGGGTCTGCTAATGAAAAACTGTTTTTT. The chain employs TRBV27 and TRBJ1-4; TRBD1 is a possible D gene (5 bases). V was pared by 5 bases and J by 3 bases, with 10 bases between. This CDR3 is built from 14 residues. Germline CDR1 is MNHEY and CDR2 is SMNVEV (reference sequence).

V gene TRBV24-1 combines with J gene TRBJ1-1, with D unresolved. V dropped 6 bases and J dropped 11 bases, with 12 bases sitting between them. The CDR3 consists of 11 residues. Germline CDR1 and CDR2: KGHDR and SFDVKD. The CDR3 DNA reads as TGTGCCACCAGTTCCAGAGCGGGGGCTTTCTTT. It specifies CATSSRAGAFF.

This clone was observed a handful of times. V usage is TRBV25-1 and J usage is TRBJ1-1; possible D gene TRBD1, 5 bases. This CDR3 spans 14 amino acids. With 8 bases removed from V and 0 bases from J, the gap between germline ends came to 13 bases. Germline loops: CDR1 MGHDK, CDR2 SYGVNS. DNA for the CDR3: TGTGCCAGCGGGCGGGGCGGTATGAACACTGAAGCTTTCTTT. It codes for CASGRGGMNTEAFF.

The gene calls are TRBV9 and TRBJ1-1; D may be TRBD1 (5 bases). V gave up 1 base and J gave up 3 bases, with 10 bases separating them. The CDR3 covers 14 residues. Germline-derived CDR1 and CDR2 are SGDLS and YYNGEE. The CDR3 here is CASSVLGGYTEAFF. Written as DNA, the CDR3 is TGTGCCAGCAGCGTACTGGGGGGGTACACTGAAGCTTTCTTT.